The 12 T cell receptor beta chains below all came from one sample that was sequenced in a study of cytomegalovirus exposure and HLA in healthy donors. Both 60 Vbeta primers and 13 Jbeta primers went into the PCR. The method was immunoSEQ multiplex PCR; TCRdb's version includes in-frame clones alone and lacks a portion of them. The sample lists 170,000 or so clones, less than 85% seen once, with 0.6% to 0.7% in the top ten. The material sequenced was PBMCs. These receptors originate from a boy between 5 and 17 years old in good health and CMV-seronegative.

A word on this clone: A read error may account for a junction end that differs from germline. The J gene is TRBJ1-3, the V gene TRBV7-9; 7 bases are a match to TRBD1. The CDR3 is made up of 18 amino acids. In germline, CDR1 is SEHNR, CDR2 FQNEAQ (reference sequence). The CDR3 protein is CSSSLGFWTGNSGNTIYF. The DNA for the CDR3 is TGTTCCAGCAGCTTAGGGTTCTGGACAGGCAACTCTGGAAACACCATATATTTT.

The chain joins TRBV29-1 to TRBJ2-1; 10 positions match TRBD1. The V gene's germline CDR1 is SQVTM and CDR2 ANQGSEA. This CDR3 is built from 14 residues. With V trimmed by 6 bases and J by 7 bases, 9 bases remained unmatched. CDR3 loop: CSVISGTGVNEQFF. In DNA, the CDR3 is TGCAGCGTAATTAGCGGGACAGGGGTAAATGAGCAGTTCTTC.

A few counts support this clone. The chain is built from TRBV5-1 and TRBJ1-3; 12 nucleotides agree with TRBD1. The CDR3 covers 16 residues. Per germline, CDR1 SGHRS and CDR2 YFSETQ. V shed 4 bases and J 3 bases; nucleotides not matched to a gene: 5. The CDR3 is CASSGGQGAIGNTIYF. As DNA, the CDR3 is TGCGCCAGCAGCGGGGGACAGGGGGCGATTGGAAACACCATATATTTT.

CDR3 in amino acids: CASSLGQGGQETQYF. The CDR3 nucleotides are TGTGCCAGCAGTTTAGGACAGGGGGGGCAAGAGACCCAGTACTTC. The chain has TRBV6-5 and TRBJ2-5; TRBD1 agrees at 10 bases. The trim removed 4 bases at V and 2 bases at J, leaving 4 bases unmatched. Germline CDR1 reads MNHEY; CDR2 reads SVGAGI. There are 15 residues in the CDR3.

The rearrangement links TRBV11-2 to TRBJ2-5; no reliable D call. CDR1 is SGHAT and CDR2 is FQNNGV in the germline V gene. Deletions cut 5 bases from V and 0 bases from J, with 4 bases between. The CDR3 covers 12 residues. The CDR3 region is CASSQYQETQYF. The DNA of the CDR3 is TGTGCCAGCAGCCAGTACCAAGAGACCCAGTACTTC. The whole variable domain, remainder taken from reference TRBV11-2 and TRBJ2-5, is EAGVAQSPRYKIIEKRQSVAFWCNPISGHATLYWYQQILGQGPKLLIQFQNNGVVDDSQLPKDRFSAERLKGVDSTLKIQPAKLEDSAVYLCASSQYQETQYFGPGTRLLVL.

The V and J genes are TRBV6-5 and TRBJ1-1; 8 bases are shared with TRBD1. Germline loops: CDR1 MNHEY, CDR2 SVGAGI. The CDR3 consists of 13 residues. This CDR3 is CATGQGAWAEAFF. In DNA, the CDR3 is TGTGCTACGGGCCAGGGGGCCTGGGCTGAAGCTTTCTTT.

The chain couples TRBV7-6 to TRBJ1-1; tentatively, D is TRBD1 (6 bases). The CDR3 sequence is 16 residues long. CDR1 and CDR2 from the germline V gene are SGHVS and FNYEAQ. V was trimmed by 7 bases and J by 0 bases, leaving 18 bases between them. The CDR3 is CASNILRRGMNTEAFF. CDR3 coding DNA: TGTGCCAGCAACATACTACGCAGGGGAATGAACACTGAAGCTTTCTTT.

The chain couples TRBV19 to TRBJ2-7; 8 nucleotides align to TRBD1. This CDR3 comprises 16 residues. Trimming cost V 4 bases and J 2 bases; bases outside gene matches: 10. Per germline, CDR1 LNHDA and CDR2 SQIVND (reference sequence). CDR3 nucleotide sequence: TGTGCCAGTAGTAAGGAATCCGGGACAGGACCCTACGAGCAGTACTTC. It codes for CASSKESGTGPYEQYF.

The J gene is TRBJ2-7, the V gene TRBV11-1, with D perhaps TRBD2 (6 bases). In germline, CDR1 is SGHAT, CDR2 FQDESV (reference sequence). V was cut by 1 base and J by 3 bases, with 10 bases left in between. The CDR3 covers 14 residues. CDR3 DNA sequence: TGTGCCAGCAGCTTAGGGGCGGGAAGCTACGAGCAGTACTTC. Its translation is CASSLGAGSYEQYF. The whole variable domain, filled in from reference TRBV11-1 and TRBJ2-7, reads EAEVAQSPRYKITEKSQAVAFWCDPISGHATLYWYRQILGQGPELLVQFQDESVVDDSQLPKDRFSAERLKGVDSTLKIQPAELGDSAMYLCASSLGAGSYEQYFGPGTRLTVT.

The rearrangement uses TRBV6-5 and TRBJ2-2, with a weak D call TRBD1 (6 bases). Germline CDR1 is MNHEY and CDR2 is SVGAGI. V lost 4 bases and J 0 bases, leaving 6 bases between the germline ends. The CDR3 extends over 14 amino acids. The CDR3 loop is CASSWTANTGELFF. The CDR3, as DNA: TGTGCCAGCAGTTGGACAGCGAACACCGGGGAGCTGTTTTTT.

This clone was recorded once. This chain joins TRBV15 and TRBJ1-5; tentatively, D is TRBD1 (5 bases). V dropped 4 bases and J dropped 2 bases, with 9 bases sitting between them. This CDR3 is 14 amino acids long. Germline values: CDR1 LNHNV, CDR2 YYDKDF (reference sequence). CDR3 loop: CATSTDRGNQPQHF. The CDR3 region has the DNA TGTGCCACCAGCACCGACAGAGGCAATCAGCCCCAGCATTTT.

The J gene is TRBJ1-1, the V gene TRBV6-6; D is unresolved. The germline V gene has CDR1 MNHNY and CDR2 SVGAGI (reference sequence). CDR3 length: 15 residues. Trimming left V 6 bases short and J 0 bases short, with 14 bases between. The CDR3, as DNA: TGTGCCAGCAGGACGACGAGACACTTGAACACTGAAGCTTTCTTT. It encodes CASRTTRHLNTEAFF.